This TCR beta chain was captured by sequencing in a study of shared clonotypes between healthy human individuals. The overall study: CD4 naive and CD4 memory each took three plates per donor, while CD8 naive took two and CD8 memory one. Study conclusions and caveats: Only blood was sampled; tissue repertoires likely differ.

Losses at the gene ends were 4 bases for V and 5 bases for J; bases not matched to a gene: 4. The CDR3 loop spans 15 amino acids. CDR1 and CDR2 from the germline V gene are MNHNS and SASEGT. Healthy HIV-negative adults with no recent acute infections or vaccinations were recruited as donors. Points on this clone: The antigen remains undetermined.

This table comes from immunoSEQ multiplex PCR, and its TCRdb copy is limited to in-frame clones, with some not included. Among roughly 1.4 million clones listed, about 98.5% were seen once. Sequencing was done on a sample of naive CD4+ T cells sorted from blood. Subset here: CD45RA+ positively selected. The chain has TRBV6-1 and TRBJ2-3; 12 positions agree with TRBD2. This receptor was identified in a young man in good health. In DNA, the CDR3 is TGTGCCAGCAGTGCTCTAGCGGGAGGGTTAGATACGCAGTATTTT. As protein: CASSALAGGLDTQYF.